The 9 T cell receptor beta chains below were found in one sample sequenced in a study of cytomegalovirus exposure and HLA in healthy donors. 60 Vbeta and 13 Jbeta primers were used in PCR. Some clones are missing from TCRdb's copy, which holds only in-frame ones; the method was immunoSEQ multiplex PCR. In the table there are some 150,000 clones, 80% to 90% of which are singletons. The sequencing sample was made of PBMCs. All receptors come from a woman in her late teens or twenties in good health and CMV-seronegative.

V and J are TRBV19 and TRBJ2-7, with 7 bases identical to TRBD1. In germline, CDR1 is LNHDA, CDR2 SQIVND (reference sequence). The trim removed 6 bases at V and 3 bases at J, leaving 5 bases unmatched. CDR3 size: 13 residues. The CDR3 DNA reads TGTGCCAGTAGGGACAGGTCGGTCTACGAGCAGTACTTC. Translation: CASRDRSVYEQYF.

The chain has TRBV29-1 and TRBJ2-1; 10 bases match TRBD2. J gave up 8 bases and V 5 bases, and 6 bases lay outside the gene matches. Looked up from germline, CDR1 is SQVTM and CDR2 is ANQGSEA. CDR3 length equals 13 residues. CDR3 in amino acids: CSVHAAGGDEQFF. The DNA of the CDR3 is TGCAGCGTTCATGCAGCGGGAGGGGATGAGCAGTTCTTC.

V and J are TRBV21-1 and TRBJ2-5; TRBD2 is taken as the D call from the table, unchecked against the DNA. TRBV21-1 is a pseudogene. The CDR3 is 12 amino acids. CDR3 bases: TGTGCCAGCAGCAAATTAGAGGAGACCCAGTACTTC. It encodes CASSKLEETQYF.

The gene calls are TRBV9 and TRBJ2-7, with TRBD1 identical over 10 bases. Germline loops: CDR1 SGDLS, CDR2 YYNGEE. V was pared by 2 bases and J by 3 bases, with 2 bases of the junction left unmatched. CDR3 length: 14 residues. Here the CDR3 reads CASSVRDRGYEQYF. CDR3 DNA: TGTGCCAGCAGCGTCCGGGACAGGGGCTACGAGCAGTACTTC.

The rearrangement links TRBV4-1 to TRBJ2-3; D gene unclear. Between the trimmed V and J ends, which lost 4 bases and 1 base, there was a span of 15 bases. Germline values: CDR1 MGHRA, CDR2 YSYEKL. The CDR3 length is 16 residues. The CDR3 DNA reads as TGCGCCAGCAGCCTCCCCCCACAGCCGGGCACAGATACGCAGTATTTT. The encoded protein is CASSLPPQPGTDTQYF.

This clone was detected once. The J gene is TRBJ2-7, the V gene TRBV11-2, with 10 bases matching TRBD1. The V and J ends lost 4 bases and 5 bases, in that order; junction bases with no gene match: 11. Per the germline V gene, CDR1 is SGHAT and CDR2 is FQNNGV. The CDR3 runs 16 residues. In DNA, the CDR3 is TGTGCCAGCAGCTCCGTCTGGGACAGGGGATTTCACGAGCAGTACTTC. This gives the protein CASSSVWDRGFHEQYF. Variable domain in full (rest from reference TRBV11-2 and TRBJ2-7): EAGVAQSPRYKIIEKRQSVAFWCNPISGHATLYWYQQILGQGPKLLIQFQNNGVVDDSQLPKDRFSAERLKGVDSTLKIQPAKLEDSAVYLCASSSVWDRGFHEQYFGPGTRLTVT.

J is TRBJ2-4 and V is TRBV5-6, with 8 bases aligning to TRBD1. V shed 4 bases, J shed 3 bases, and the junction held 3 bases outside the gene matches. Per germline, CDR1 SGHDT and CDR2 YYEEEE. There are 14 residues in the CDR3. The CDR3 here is CASSVGQDKNIQYF. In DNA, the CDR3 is TGTGCCAGCAGCGTGGGACAGGACAAAAACATTCAGTACTTC.

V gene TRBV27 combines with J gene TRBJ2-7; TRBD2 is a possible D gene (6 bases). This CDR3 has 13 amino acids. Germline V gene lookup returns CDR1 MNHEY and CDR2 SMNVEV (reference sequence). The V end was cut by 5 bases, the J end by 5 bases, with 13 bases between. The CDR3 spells CASSHGGTHEQYF. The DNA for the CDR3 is TGTGCCAGCAGTCATGGGGGGACCCACGAGCAGTACTTC.

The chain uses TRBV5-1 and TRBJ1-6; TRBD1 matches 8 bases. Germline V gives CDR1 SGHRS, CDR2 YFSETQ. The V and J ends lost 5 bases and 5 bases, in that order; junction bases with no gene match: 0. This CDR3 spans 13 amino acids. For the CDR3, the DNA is TGCGCCAGCAGGACAGGGGATAATTCACCCCTCCACTTT. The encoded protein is CASRTGDNSPLHF.